Described below is a single TCR beta chain sequence and its context. Autoimmune disease history or systemic immunosuppression led to patient exclusion. At baseline, cycle 4 day 1, and cycle 7 day 1, blood was sampled. This sample stems from a study of OX40 agonist ivuxolimab in advanced cancers. The assay was immunoSEQ multiplex PCR, and TCRdb's table has in-frame clones only and misses some. The sample includes 80,000 to 100,000 clones, roughly 91% of them seen just once. Material: CD4+ or CD8+ T cells sorted from blood, obtained in a trial of the OX40 agonist ivuxolimab. The TCR sequence derives from an adult with an advanced solid tumor such as melanoma, head and neck, liver or kidney cancer.

CDR3 amino acids: CASSLSGGRETQYF. The DNA of the CDR3 is TGCGCCAGCAGCTTGTCTGGGGGCCGGGAGACCCAGTACTTC. The rearrangement joins TRBV5-1 to TRBJ2-5; maybe TRBD1 (6 bases). The V end lost 1 base, the J end lost 5 bases, and 12 bases lay between the germline ends. Germline V CDR1 and CDR2: SGHRS, YFSETQ. CDR3 length equals 14 residues. Drawing the rest from reference TRBV5-1 and TRBJ2-5, the complete variable domain is KAGVTQTPRYLIKTRGQQVTLSCSPISGHRSVSWYQQTPGQGLQFLFEYFSETQRNKGNFPGRFSGRQFSNSRSEMNVSTLELGDSALYLCASSLSGGRETQYFGPGTRLLVL.